The 29 T cell receptor beta chains listed next were all sequenced from one sample in a study of control samples from healthy donors and cancer patients. TCRdb keeps only in-frame clones here, not all; method: immunoSEQ multiplex PCR. The sample has around 180,000 clones; almost 90% are singletons. The sample was blood. Receptors originate from a woman in her twenties or thirties in good health.

J is TRBJ2-5 and V is TRBV27; weak D call: TRBD2 (7 bases). The V end was cut by 3 bases, the J end by 4 bases, with 15 bases between. Germline loops: CDR1 MNHEY, CDR2 SMNVEV (reference sequence). There are 15 residues in the CDR3. The CDR3 spells CASSFRGAVGETQYF. The CDR3 DNA sequence: TGTGCCAGCAGTTTTCGGGGGGCGGTCGGAGAGACCCAGTACTTC.

The gene calls are TRBV3-1 (or the pseudogene TRBV3-2) and TRBJ1-4, with D tentatively TRBD1 (5 bases). The V end was cut by 3 bases, the J end by 4 bases, with 18 bases between. Germline V CDR1 and CDR2: LGHDT, YNNKEL (reference sequence). The CDR3 contains 17 residues. CDR3 in amino acids: CASSQPAAGPLNEKLFF. The CDR3 nucleotides read TGTGCCAGCAGCCAGCCCGCCGCGGGACCACTTAATGAAAAACTGTTTTTT.

The chain couples TRBV27 to TRBJ2-1; D is perhaps TRBD1 (5 bases). CDR1 is MNHEY, CDR2 SMNVEV, per germline (reference sequence). This CDR3 comprises 12 residues. The ends were cut back, 2 bases at V and 13 bases at J, with 12 bases in the middle. The CDR3, as DNA: TGTGCCAGCAGTTTAGGCAGGGTGCCCCAGTTCTTC. Translation: CASSLGRVPQFF.

This rearrangement joins TRBV28 to TRBJ1-2, with 7 bases matching TRBD1. V lost 4 bases and J lost 5; bases outside the gene matches: 10. Germline V CDR1 and CDR2: MDHEN, SYDVKM. The CDR3 has 15 residues. The CDR3 is CASSSDGDRVYGYTF. As DNA, the CDR3 is TGTGCCAGCAGTTCGGACGGCGACAGGGTGTATGGCTACACCTTC.

The chain carries TRBV4-1 and TRBJ2-2; D is uncertain. In germline, CDR1 is MGHRA, CDR2 YSYEKL. The ends were cut back, 1 base at V and 6 bases at J, with 3 bases in the middle. CDR3 size: 12 residues. In DNA form, the CDR3 reads TGCGCCAGCAGCCAAGGGCCCGGGGAGCTGTTTTTT. It translates to CASSQGPGELFF.

V and J are TRBV4-1 and TRBJ2-7; D unclear. Looked up from germline, CDR1 is MGHRA and CDR2 is YSYEKL. The V and J ends lost 1 base and 6 bases respectively, with 13 bases between them. This CDR3 spans 14 amino acids. CDR3 sequence reads: CASSQGLEALEQYV. CDR3 DNA sequence: TGCGCCAGCAGCCAAGGTCTCGAAGCCCTCGAGCAGTACGTC.

This chain connects TRBV2 to TRBJ2-7; no definite D call. Germline V gene data show CDR1 as SNHLY and CDR2 as FYNNEI. The CDR3 loop spans 12 amino acids. The V end was cut by 4 bases, the J end by 3 bases, with 7 bases between. This CDR3 reads CASSVVHYEQYV. DNA for the CDR3: TGTGCCAGCAGTGTCGTCCACTACGAGCAGTACGTC.

The chain uses TRBV28 and TRBJ1-4, with D perhaps TRBD1 (5 bases). Germline V gives CDR1 MDHEN, CDR2 SYDVKM. V was shortened by 7 bases and J by 5 bases, with 17 bases between the two germline ends. The length of the CDR3 is 15 residues. This chain's CDR3 is CASTGYRDGNEKLFF. CDR3 DNA: TGTGCCAGCACGGGATACCGGGACGGCAATGAAAAACTGTTTTTT.

V is TRBV14 and J is TRBJ1-6, with D hard to call. Germline V lookup: CDR1 SGHDN, CDR2 FVKESK. V was cut by 2 bases and J by 7 bases, with 6 bases left in between. This CDR3 has 13 amino acids. CDR3 sequence: CASSQYGNSPLHF. The CDR3 coding sequence is TGTGCCAGCAGCCAATACGGGAATTCACCCCTCCACTTT.

The V call is TRBV6-5, the J call TRBJ1-2; no reliable D call. Germline-derived CDR1 and CDR2 are MNHEY and SVGAGI. This CDR3 comprises 13 residues. The V end was cut by 8 bases, the J end by 2 bases, with 12 bases between. The DNA for the CDR3 is TGTGCCAGCTCAAACGGTTTGAACTATGGCTACACCTTC. Its translation is CASSNGLNYGYTF.

The rearrangement links TRBV18 to TRBJ2-1; 8 bases are a match to TRBD2. This CDR3 region has 20 residues. Unmatched junction bases numbered 18, after V lost 3 bases and J lost 2 bases. The germline V gene has CDR1 KGHSH and CDR2 LQKENI. CDR3 nucleotide sequence: TGTGCCAGCTCACCGCGATCGGGCGGAGGACTAGCCGGAACCTACAATGAGCAGTTCTTC. Amino acids: CASSPRSGGGLAGTYNEQFF.

The chain recombines TRBV24-1 with TRBJ2-3, with D maybe TRBD1 (5 bases). Germline V gives CDR1 KGHDR, CDR2 SFDVKD. The CDR3 length is 15 residues. Trimming shortened V by 3 bases and J by 7 bases, and 16 bases separated the two germline ends. The CDR3 region has the DNA TGTGCCACCAGTGATGGAATCAGGGTCCCTTATACGCAGTATTTT. As protein: CATSDGIRVPYTQYF.

This chain connects TRBV19 to TRBJ1-1; D unclear. The germline V gene encodes CDR1 LNHDA and CDR2 SQIVND (reference sequence). The CDR3 has 14 residues. Trimming took off 10 bases at V and 1 base at J, with 16 bases between the two ends. The CDR3 region is CATKTRRENTEAFF. The CDR3 DNA follows: TGTGCCACCAAGACCCGTAGGGAGAACACTGAAGCTTTCTTT.

This rearrangement joins TRBV21-1 to TRBJ2-1; the table calls TRBD2, which could not be checked here. TRBV21-1 is flagged as a pseudogene. The CDR3 has 16 residues. Here the CDR3 reads CASSTPSAGAENEQFF. CDR3 bases: TGTGCCAGCAGCACACCCTCGGCGGGAGCAGAGAATGAGCAGTTCTTC.

This clone was recorded only once. Just one base apart from a much larger clone, this may be a read error. This chain joins TRBV2 and TRBJ2-2; tentative D call: TRBD1 (7 bases). The germline V gene has CDR1 SNHLY and CDR2 FYNNEI. The CDR3 sequence is 14 residues long. The ends were cut back, 3 bases at V and 3 bases at J, with 8 bases in the middle. The CDR3 DNA reads as TGTGCCAGCAGTGACAGGGGGGACACCGGGGAGCTGTTTTTT. Amino acids: CASSDRGDTGELFF.

This clone was observed a few times. The CDR3 nucleotides read TGTGCCACCTCGTTGACAGACCGAGCCTCTGGAAACACCATATATTTT. Amino acids: CATSLTDRASGNTIYF. The chain links TRBV18 to TRBJ1-3; TRBD1 might be the D (5 bases). The CDR3 loop spans 16 amino acids. Germline V gives CDR1 KGHSH, CDR2 LQKENI. Trimming cost V 10 bases and J 0 bases, with 19 bases left between them.

The rearrangement links TRBV4-2 to TRBJ2-2, with a weak D call TRBD1 (5 bases). Trimming stripped 4 bases from V and 8 bases from J, with 11 bases between. Germline V gene sequence: CDR1 LGHNA, CDR2 YNFKEQ. CDR3 length: 13 residues. CDR3 DNA: TGTGCCAGCAGCCGGCAGGGTGCGGGGGAGCTGTTTTTT. This translates into CASSRQGAGELFF.

The V and J genes are TRBV14 and TRBJ2-3; the match to TRBD2 covers 8 bases. The CDR3 consists of 16 residues. The J segment lost 6 bases and the V segment lost 3 bases, leaving 11 bases of the junction unmatched. Germline V lookup: CDR1 SGHDN, CDR2 FVKESK. The DNA of the CDR3 is TGTGCCAGCAGCCATCTAGCGGGCCGAGGGGAGGATACGCAGTATTTT. As protein: CASSHLAGRGEDTQYF.

This sequence joins TRBV24-1 and TRBJ1-3; D remains unclear. Per the germline V gene, CDR1 is KGHDR and CDR2 is SFDVKD. V lost 5 bases and J 4 bases, leaving 2 bases between the germline ends. The CDR3 spans 11 residues. CDR3: CATSAGNTIYF. CDR3 bases: TGTGCCACCAGTGCCGGAAACACCATATATTTT.

The CDR3 spells CASSHVRRADFSSGANVLTF. The CDR3 nucleotides are TGTGCCAGCAGCCATGTGCGACGGGCGGACTTTAGCTCTGGGGCCAACGTCCTGACTTTC. This chain links TRBV3-1 (or the pseudogene TRBV3-2) with TRBJ2-6; D is possibly TRBD2 (5 bases). V lost 3 bases and J lost 0, with 21 bases in between. The germline gives CDR1 LGHDT, CDR2 YNNKEL (reference sequence). This CDR3 region has 20 residues.

The chain combines TRBV13 with TRBJ1-2, with 9 bases fitting TRBD1. Unmatched junction bases numbered 6, after V lost 4 bases and J lost 6 bases. Germline V gene lookup returns CDR1 PRHDT and CDR2 FYEKMQ (reference sequence). The length of the CDR3 is 14 residues. Here the CDR3 reads CASSYWDRVNGYTF. In DNA, the CDR3 is TGTGCCAGCAGCTACTGGGACAGGGTAAATGGCTACACCTTC. The entire variable domain, with the rest obtained from reference TRBV13 and TRBJ1-2, is as follows: AAGVIQSPRHLIKEKRETATLKCYPIPRHDTVYWYQQGPGQDPQFLISFYEKMQSDKGSIPDRFSAQQFSDYHSELNMSSLELGDSALYFCASSYWDRVNGYTFGSGTRLTVV.

The CDR3 region is CASSPDRIYTF. The CDR3, as DNA: TGTGCCAGCAGCCCGGACAGAATCTACACCTTC. The chain employs TRBV28 and TRBJ1-2; tentative D call: TRBD1 (6 bases). V lost 6 bases and J 10 bases, leaving 12 bases between the germline ends. CDR1 MDHEN and CDR2 SYDVKM come from the germline V gene. CDR3 size: 11 residues.

This chain links TRBV6-5 with TRBJ2-7, with 7 bases aligning to TRBD1. In germline, CDR1 is MNHEY, CDR2 SVGAGI. Trimming took 5 bases from V and 7 from J; bases not matched to a gene: 11. The CDR3 is 14 amino acids. CDR3 region: CASSTGVSLGEQYV. CDR3 DNA: TGTGCCAGCAGTACAGGGGTCTCTTTGGGAGAGCAGTACGTC.

The chain uses TRBV6-5 and TRBJ2-4; possibly TRBD1 or TRBD2 for D (5 bases each). V was cut by 10 bases and J by 6 bases, with 22 bases left in between. CDR3 length equals 15 residues. CDR1 and CDR2 (germline): MNHEY, SVGAGI. CDR3 region: CAIPVPGLNGNIQYF. The CDR3 coding sequence is TGTGCCATCCCCGTCCCGGGGCTTAATGGAAACATTCAGTACTTC.

The chain carries TRBV27 and TRBJ2-3; 8 bases fit TRBD1. The germline CDR1 and CDR2 sequences are MNHEY and SMNVEV (reference sequence). The CDR3 has 16 amino acids. The ends lost 7 bases at V and 2 bases at J; junction bases unmatched: 11. CDR3 sequence: CASKSFGRGPTDTQYF. CDR3 in DNA: TGTGCCAGCAAGAGTTTTGGCAGGGGGCCCACAGATACGCAGTATTTT.

This clone was found a few times. J is TRBJ2-5 and V is TRBV2; D is uncertain. This CDR3 region has 15 residues. V lost 2 bases and J 3 bases, leaving 13 bases between the germline ends. Germline lookup yields CDR1 SNHLY and CDR2 FYNNEI. The CDR3 coding sequence is TGTGCCAGCAGTGAATTGACTCCCTCTGAAGAGACCCAGTACTTC. Its translation: CASSELTPSEETQYF.

This chain links TRBV27 with TRBJ1-6; D perhaps matches TRBD1 (5 bases). Trimming removed 5 bases at V and 11 bases at J, with 10 bases between. This CDR3 contains 12 residues. Germline V gene sequence: CDR1 MNHEY, CDR2 SMNVEV (reference sequence). CDR3 DNA sequence: TGTGCCAGCAGTGCAACGACAGCACCCCTCCACTTT. This encodes CASSATTAPLHF.

The chain uses TRBV29-1 and TRBJ1-2; unclear D gene. This CDR3 has 13 amino acids. Deletions cut 0 bases from V and 6 bases from J, with 11 bases between. From germline, CDR1 is SQVTM and CDR2 ANQGSEA. CDR3: CSVEDLSKNGYTF. The CDR3 nucleotides read TGCAGCGTTGAAGATCTATCCAAGAATGGCTACACCTTC.

This sequence joins TRBV2 and TRBJ1-5, with TRBD1 identical over 8 bases. The germline gives CDR1 SNHLY, CDR2 FYNNEI. Germline trimming cut 6 bases from V and 7 bases from J; bases unmatched to any gene: 11. The CDR3 contains 15 residues. The CDR3, as DNA: TGTGCCAGCAGCGCTGGGACAGGCGCAGGGCAGCCCCAGCATTTT. Translation: CASSAGTGAGQPQHF.